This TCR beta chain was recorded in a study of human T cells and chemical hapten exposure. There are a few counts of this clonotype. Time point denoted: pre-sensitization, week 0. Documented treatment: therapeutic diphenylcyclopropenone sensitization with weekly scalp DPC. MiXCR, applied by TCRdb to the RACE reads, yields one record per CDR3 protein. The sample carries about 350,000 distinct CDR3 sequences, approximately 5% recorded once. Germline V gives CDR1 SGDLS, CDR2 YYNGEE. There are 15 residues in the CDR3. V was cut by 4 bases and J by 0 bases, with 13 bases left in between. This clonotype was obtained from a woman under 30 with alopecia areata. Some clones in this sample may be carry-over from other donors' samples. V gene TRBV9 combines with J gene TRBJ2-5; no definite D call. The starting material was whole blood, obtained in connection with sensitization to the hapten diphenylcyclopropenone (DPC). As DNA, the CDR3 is TGTGCCAGCAGCCCCCGTAGGAGCGACCAAGAGACCCAGTACTTC. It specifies CASSPRRSDQETQYF.